The next 20 T cell receptor beta chains were all read from a single sample in a study of OX40 agonist ivuxolimab in advanced cancers. The protocol was immunoSEQ multiplex PCR, while the TCRdb copy is restricted to in-frame clones and leaves out a portion. This sample has some 98,000 clones, with roughly 80% found just once. Sequences were derived from CD4+ or CD8+ T cells sorted from blood, sampled in a trial of the OX40 agonist ivuxolimab. Receptors were obtained from an adult with an advanced solid tumor such as melanoma, head and neck, liver or kidney cancer.

The V gene is TRBV28, the J gene TRBJ2-7; D ambiguous. This CDR3 region has 13 residues. Germline-derived CDR1 and CDR2 are MDHEN and SYDVKM. The V gene lost 5 bases and the J gene lost 2 bases, with 10 bases spanning the gap. The CDR3: CASSQPMTYEQYF. The DNA of the CDR3 is TGTGCCAGCAGTCAACCAATGACCTACGAGCAGTACTTC.

V gene TRBV2 combines with J gene TRBJ2-7; 13 bases map to TRBD2. The V gene's germline CDR1 is SNHLY and CDR2 FYNNEI. Unmatched junction bases numbered 13, after V lost 6 bases and J lost 2 bases. CDR3 length: 18 residues. As DNA, the CDR3 is TGTGCCAGCAGGAAGGGACTAGCGGGGAGGTTCTTCGCCTACGAGCAGTACTTC. Translation: CASRKGLAGRFFAYEQYF.

The rearrangement links TRBV5-4 to TRBJ1-5; tentatively, D is TRBD1 (6 bases). This CDR3 has 16 amino acids. Germline loops: CDR1 SGHNT, CDR2 YYREEE (reference sequence). V was shortened by 0 bases and J by 2 bases, with 12 bases between the two germline ends. The CDR3 region is CASSLGGATGNQPQHF. In DNA form, the CDR3 reads TGTGCCAGCAGCTTGGGGGGGGCTACGGGCAATCAGCCCCAGCATTTT.

The CDR3 DNA sequence: TGTGCCAGTTTCAAGCGCTGGAGAGCTTTCTTT. Its translation is CASFKRWRAFF. This sequence joins TRBV19 and TRBJ1-1; unclear D gene. The CDR3 runs to 11 residues. V was trimmed by 8 bases and J by 10 bases, leaving 14 bases between them. Germline V gene lookup returns CDR1 LNHDA and CDR2 SQIVND (reference sequence).

The CDR3 loop reads CSVVLGTGFTGELFF. The CDR3 DNA is TGCAGCGTTGTTCTCGGGACAGGGTTTACCGGGGAGCTGTTTTTT. This chain connects TRBV29-1 to TRBJ2-2, with TRBD1 matching over 9 bases. There are 15 residues in the CDR3. Germline V gene sequence: CDR1 SQVTM, CDR2 ANQGSEA. J gave up 5 bases and V 4 bases, and 8 bases lay outside the gene matches.

In its sample, this clone was seen once. The chain carries TRBV7-2 and TRBJ2-1, with D possibly matching TRBD1 (5 bases). Per germline, CDR1 SGHTA and CDR2 FQGNSA. V dropped 5 bases and J dropped 1 base, with 9 bases sitting between them. CDR3 length: 14 amino acids. The CDR3 protein is CASSQDSSYNEQFF. In DNA form, the CDR3 reads TGTGCCAGCAGCCAAGACAGTTCCTACAATGAGCAGTTCTTC.

This clone was counted between two and nine times. The rearrangement joins TRBV28 to TRBJ1-5, with D possibly being TRBD1 (6 bases). CDR1 MDHEN and CDR2 SYDVKM come from the germline V gene. The CDR3 is 16 residues long. The V gene lost 6 bases and the J gene lost 3 bases, with 18 bases spanning the gap. The CDR3 loop is CASSRPSRGSNQPQHF. In DNA, the CDR3 is TGTGCCAGCAGCCGTCCCTCGAGGGGGTCCAATCAGCCCCAGCATTTT.

V gene TRBV7-2 combines with J gene TRBJ1-4; tentative D call: TRBD1 (5 bases). The V gene lost 8 bases and the J gene lost 3 bases, with 19 bases spanning the gap. From germline, CDR1 is SGHTA and CDR2 FQGNSA. The CDR3 has 16 residues. The CDR3 sequence: CASGFHGRGANEKLFF. CDR3 bases: TGTGCCAGCGGTTTCCACGGGCGGGGGGCTAATGAAAAACTGTTTTTT.

The table lists this clone with a few counts. Other DNA sequences from this sample encode an identical CDR3 as well. The rearrangement links TRBV5-1 to TRBJ2-3; D may be TRBD1 or TRBD2 (5 bases each). Between the trimmed V and J ends, which lost 2 bases and 0 bases, there was a span of 7 bases. Germline lookup yields CDR1 SGHRS and CDR2 YFSETQ. CDR3 length: 14 residues. As DNA, the CDR3 is TGCGCCAGCAGCTTTCGGGACAGCACAGATACGCAGTATTTT. Its translation: CASSFRDSTDTQYF.

The gene calls are TRBV14 and TRBJ2-4; the D call may be TRBD1 or TRBD2 (5 bases each). The CDR3 length is 14 residues. V was trimmed by 1 base and J by 9 bases, leaving 13 bases between them. Germline CDR1 is SGHDN and CDR2 is FVKESK. The CDR3 DNA is TGTGCCAGCAGCCAAGGAATGCAGGGAGTCATTCAGTACTTC. Protein product: CASSQGMQGVIQYF.

This chain joins TRBV10-2 and TRBJ2-3; D gene uncertain. The CDR3 runs to 12 residues. Per the germline V gene, CDR1 is WSHSY and CDR2 is SAAADI. With 4 bases removed from V and 5 bases from J, the gap between germline ends came to 7 bases. The CDR3 DNA reads TGCGCCAGCAGTGGGAACTTAGATACGCAGTATTTT. Its translation is CASSGNLDTQYF.

The chain is built from TRBV11-2 and TRBJ2-5; tentative D call: TRBD1 (6 bases). This CDR3 is 14 amino acids long. The V end was cut by 3 bases, the J end by 1 base, with 9 bases between. Germline assignment: CDR1 SGHAT and CDR2 FQNNGV. The CDR3 protein is CASSFTGLQETQYF. DNA of the CDR3: TGTGCCAGCAGCTTCACAGGGCTCCAAGAGACCCAGTACTTC. The whole variable domain, remainder taken from reference TRBV11-2 and TRBJ2-5, is EAGVAQSPRYKIIEKRQSVAFWCNPISGHATLYWYQQILGQGPKLLIQFQNNGVVDDSQLPKDRFSAERLKGVDSTLKIQPAKLEDSAVYLCASSFTGLQETQYFGPGTRLLVL.

The gene calls are TRBV9 and TRBJ2-7; D gene ambiguous. The germline V and J ends were trimmed by 3 bases and 1 base, with 14 bases remaining between them. This CDR3 has 15 amino acids. Germline CDR1 reads SGDLS; CDR2 reads YYNGEE. CDR3 sequence reads: CASSASSVGSYEQYF. Here the CDR3 DNA reads TGTGCCAGCAGCGCCTCATCCGTGGGGTCCTACGAGCAGTACTTC.

On this clone itself: Other nucleotide sequences from this sample produce the same CDR3. The CDR3 region is CASSFGFQETQYF. The CDR3 nucleotides read TGTGCCAGCAGCTTCGGATTCCAAGAGACCCAGTACTTC. The rearrangement uses TRBV11-2 and TRBJ2-5; D unresolved. The germline V and J ends were trimmed by 3 bases and 1 base, with 6 bases remaining between them. CDR3 length: 13 amino acids. Germline CDR1 and CDR2: SGHAT and FQNNGV.

J is TRBJ2-5 and V is TRBV5-1; the D gene is possibly TRBD1 (6 bases). CDR1 and CDR2 (germline): SGHRS, YFSETQ. The CDR3 length is 15 residues. The germline V and J ends were trimmed by 1 base and 3 bases, with 13 bases remaining between them. The CDR3 DNA reads TGCGCCAGCAGCTTGTTTTACCCAGGGGAAGAGACCCAGTACTTC. Amino acids: CASSLFYPGEETQYF.

The gene calls are TRBV7-2 and TRBJ2-5; D not resolved. Trimming shortened V by 0 bases and J by 1 base, and 9 bases separated the two germline ends. Germline lookup yields CDR1 SGHTA and CDR2 FQGNSA. The CDR3 runs to 15 residues. CDR3 sequence reads: CASSLAGTTQETQYF. The CDR3 DNA sequence: TGTGCCAGCAGCTTAGCTGGTACGACCCAAGAGACCCAGTACTTC. Full variable domain (remainder filled in from reference TRBV7-2 and TRBJ2-5): GAGVSQSPSNKVTEKGKDVELRCDPISGHTALYWYRQSLGQGLEFLIYFQGNSAPDKSGLPSDRFSAERTGGSVSTLTIQRTQQEDSAVYLCASSLAGTTQETQYFGPGTRLLVL.

V is TRBV5-5 and J is TRBJ2-2; a possible D gene is TRBD1 (6 bases). V gave up 3 bases and J gave up 5 bases, with 14 bases separating them. There are 15 residues in the CDR3. CDR1 and CDR2 from the germline V gene are SGHKS and YYEKEE (reference sequence). The CDR3: CASSSRQEGTGELFF. CDR3 bases: TGTGCCAGCAGCTCTAGACAGGAAGGAACCGGGGAGCTGTTTTTT.

The V gene is TRBV4-3, the J gene TRBJ2-4, with 8 bases matching TRBD2. This CDR3 comprises 19 residues. J lost 4 bases, V lost 0 bases, and 14 bases had no gene match. The germline V gene has CDR1 LGHNA and CDR2 YSLEER. The CDR3, as DNA: TGCGCCAGCAGCCAAGATCCGGGAGGGGTCTCCGGAGGTAAAAACATTCAGTACTTC. It encodes CASSQDPGGVSGGKNIQYF.

The rearrangement links TRBV6-1 to TRBJ2-7, with a possible D match to TRBD1 (5 bases). Looked up from germline, CDR1 is MNHNS and CDR2 is SASEGT. The CDR3 contains 14 residues. Trimming removed 10 bases at V and 5 bases at J, with 21 bases between. The CDR3 DNA reads as TGTGCCATTAAGGGGTGGGCAGGAAGGCACGAGCAGTACTTC. As protein: CAIKGWAGRHEQYF.

The chain joins TRBV4-2 to TRBJ2-3, with D possibly matching TRBD1 (5 bases). From germline, CDR1 is LGHNA and CDR2 YNFKEQ. The V end lost 1 base, the J end lost 12 bases, and 11 bases lay between the germline ends. The CDR3 is 12 residues long. DNA of the CDR3: TGTGCCAGCAGCCAAGTAGGCAGGGAACAGTATTTT. It codes for CASSQVGREQYF.